This T cell receptor beta chain was sequenced for a study of blood T cells in healthy people across ages. A sample-barcoded 5' primer and a J-beta primer mix were used in a second PCR of roughly 7 to 12 cycles. MiXCR, applied by TCRdb to the 5' RACE reads, yields one record per CDR3 protein. The table shows 1,300,000 or so distinct CDR3 sequences, with around 59% occurring only once. V lost 7 bases to trimming and J lost 6 bases; unmatched junction nucleotides: 9. Germline lookup yields CDR1 SQVTM and CDR2 ANQGSEA. The CDR3 covers 12 residues. The sequence was collected from a man aged 18 to 30 in good health. Sequencing was performed on blood. The genes are TRBV29-1 and TRBJ2-7; 7 positions agree with TRBD1. The CDR3 loop reads CSATGTDGEQYF. The CDR3 coding sequence is TGCAGCGCAACCGGGACAGACGGCGAGCAGTACTTC.